The 16 T cell receptor beta chains reported below all come from one sample, sequenced in a study of control samples from healthy donors and cancer patients. Assay used: immunoSEQ multiplex PCR; TCRdb lists only in-frame clones, some missing. Seen here are around 150,000 clones, around 96% observed once, and the top ten hold approximately 1%. Sequencing was performed on blood. These receptors all come from a woman in her twenties or thirties in good health.

The rearrangement links TRBV6-4 to TRBJ2-1; TRBD1 matches at 9 bases. The germline V gene has CDR1 MRHNA and CDR2 SNTAGT. The V segment lost 0 bases and the J segment 5 bases; nucleotides outside the gene matches: 5. The CDR3 covers 16 residues. The CDR3 loop is CASSDSPGQGHNEQFF. The CDR3 nucleotides read TGTGCCAGCAGTGACTCACCGGGACAGGGCCACAATGAGCAGTTCTTC.

The genes are TRBV5-1 and TRBJ1-4; 9 bases match TRBD1. The CDR3 sequence is 15 residues long. Losses at the gene ends were 4 bases for V and 13 bases for J; bases not matched to a gene: 14. Germline V gives CDR1 SGHRS, CDR2 YFSETQ. CDR3 bases: TGCGCCAGCAGCAGGGACAGGGCACCCCAAGAGAGACTGTTTTTT. Translating gives CASSRDRAPQERLFF.

This chain links TRBV5-4 with TRBJ1-1, with D perhaps TRBD1 (6 bases). With 0 bases removed from V and 1 base from J, the gap between germline ends came to 7 bases. The CDR3 length is 14 residues. Germline CDR1 is SGHNT and CDR2 is YYREEE (reference sequence). CDR3 nucleotides: TGTGCCAGCAGCTTGGAGGGGGGGAACACTGAAGCTTTCTTT. Its protein product is CASSLEGGNTEAFF.

The chain carries TRBV28 and TRBJ2-2; a weak D match, TRBD1 (6 bases). CDR3 size: 19 residues. Trimming stripped 2 bases from V and 8 bases from J, with 27 bases between. In germline, CDR1 is MDHEN, CDR2 SYDVKM. The CDR3 protein is CASSLPPPPRDNWSGELFF. CDR3 bases: TGTGCCAGCAGTTTACCCCCTCCCCCTCGGGACAACTGGAGTGGGGAGCTGTTTTTT. Full variable domain (missing parts from reference TRBV28 and TRBJ2-2): DVKVTQSSRYLVKRTGEKVFLECVQDMDHENMFWYRQDPGLGLRLIYFSYDVKMKEKGDIPEGYSVSREKKERFSLILESASTNQTSMYLCASSLPPPPRDNWSGELFFGEGSRLTVL.

The chain combines TRBV2 with TRBJ2-2; either TRBD1 or TRBD2 may supply D (5 bases each). Germline V gives CDR1 SNHLY, CDR2 FYNNEI. V lost 6 bases, J lost 2 bases, and 7 bases lay in between. This CDR3 is built from 13 residues. CDR3 loop: CASRGENTGELFF. CDR3 DNA sequence: TGTGCCAGCAGGGGGGAAAACACCGGGGAGCTGTTTTTT. The whole variable domain, filled in from reference TRBV2 and TRBJ2-2, reads EPEVTQTPSHQVTQMGQEVILRCVPISNHLYFYWYRQILGQKVEFLVSFYNNEISEKSEIFDDQFSVERPDGSNFTLKIRSTKLEDSAMYFCASRGENTGELFFGEGSRLTVL.

The V call is TRBV5-4, the J call TRBJ2-2, with D tentatively TRBD1 (6 bases). V was shortened by 4 bases and J by 5 bases, with 12 bases between the two germline ends. The CDR3 length is 14 residues. Germline-derived CDR1 and CDR2 are SGHNT and YYREEE (reference sequence). CDR3 in DNA: TGTGCCAGCAGCCAACAGGGATTAACCGGGGAGCTGTTTTTT. It yields the protein CASSQQGLTGELFF.

V is TRBV7-9 and J is TRBJ2-1; D may be TRBD1 (6 bases). Germline V gene lookup returns CDR1 SEHNR and CDR2 FQNEAQ (reference sequence). The CDR3 covers 15 residues. V was pared by 0 bases and J by 8 bases, with 14 bases between. CDR3 nucleotide sequence: TGTGCCAGCAGCTTAGCCAGGGGCGGGTTCGATGAGCAGTTCTTC. Amino acids: CASSLARGGFDEQFF.

The chain recombines TRBV15 with TRBJ2-5; 8 bases match TRBD2. V lost 0 bases, J lost 5 bases, and 5 bases stayed unmatched. Germline V gene sequence: CDR1 LNHNV, CDR2 YYDKDF (reference sequence). The CDR3 has 15 residues. In DNA, the CDR3 is TGTGCCACCAGCAGAGATGCGGGGGGCTTCGAGACCCAGTACTTC. It translates to CATSRDAGGFETQYF.

The CDR3 is CASSPSQGFNEQFF. CDR3 bases: TGTGCCAGCTCACCATCCCAAGGATTCAATGAGCAGTTCTTC. The chain links TRBV18 to TRBJ2-1; no clear D. Trimming left V 2 bases short and J 6 bases short, with 11 bases between. Germline V gives CDR1 KGHSH, CDR2 LQKENI. This CDR3 has 14 residues.

This chain uses TRBV3-1 (or the pseudogene TRBV3-2) with TRBJ2-3, with TRBD2 identical over 10 bases. The V segment lost 1 base and the J segment 2 bases; nucleotides outside the gene matches: 6. This CDR3 spans 17 amino acids. Germline CDR1 reads LGHDT; CDR2 reads YNNKEL (reference sequence). The CDR3 DNA reads TGTGCCAGCAGCCAAGTACAAGGACTAGCGGTCACAGATACGCAGTATTTT. Translated: CASSQVQGLAVTDTQYF.

The V gene is TRBV11-3, the J gene TRBJ2-1, with TRBD2 identical over 8 bases. The CDR3 sequence is 15 residues long. CDR1 SGHNT and CDR2 YENEEA come from the germline V gene. The junction had 10 bases not matched to a gene; V was cut back by 5 bases and J by 7 bases. CDR3 DNA sequence: TGTGCCAGCAGCCATAGCGGGGCCGAACGAAATGAGCAGTTCTTC. It yields the protein CASSHSGAERNEQFF. Together with reference TRBV11-3 and TRBJ2-1, the CDR3 gives the full variable domain: EAGVVQSPRYKIIEKKQPVAFWCNPISGHNTLYWYLQNLGQGPELLIRYENEEAVDDSQLPKDRFSAERLKGVDSTLKIQPAELGDSAVYLCASSHSGAERNEQFFGPGTRLTVL.

This chain's CDR3 is CASSPMGSGRAVGSYNEQFF. The CDR3 region has the DNA TGCGCCAGCAGCCCCATGGGTAGCGGGAGGGCCGTTGGTTCCTACAATGAGCAGTTCTTC. The rearrangement links TRBV5-1 to TRBJ2-1; 11 bases fit TRBD2. Germline V CDR1 and CDR2: SGHRS, YFSETQ. Trimming cost V 4 bases and J 1 base; bases outside gene matches: 16. The CDR3 runs 20 residues. The variable domain in full, with the rest retrieved from reference TRBV5-1 and TRBJ2-1, is KAGVTQTPRYLIKTRGQQVTLSCSPISGHRSVSWYQQTPGQGLQFLFEYFSETQRNKGNFPGRFSGRQFSNSRSEMNVSTLELGDSALYLCASSPMGSGRAVGSYNEQFFGPGTRLTVL.

The rearrangement uses TRBV18 and TRBJ1-1, with D uncertain. The V gene's germline CDR1 is KGHSH and CDR2 LQKENI. V was shortened by 6 bases and J by 1 base, with 15 bases between the two germline ends. The CDR3 totals 15 residues. CDR3 sequence (DNA): TGTGCCAGCTCCTTGGCACAGACCGAGAACACTGAAGCTTTCTTT. Its protein product is CASSLAQTENTEAFF.

This clone was recorded only once. The chain has TRBV19 and TRBJ2-3, with D unresolved. Germline CDR1 is LNHDA and CDR2 is SQIVND (reference sequence). The CDR3 is 12 amino acids. The V and J ends lost 8 bases and 5 bases respectively, with 11 bases between them. The CDR3 loop reads CASCFIGDTQYF. DNA for the CDR3: TGTGCCAGTTGTTTTATCGGAGATACGCAGTATTTT.

The chain recombines TRBV27 with TRBJ2-5; 8 bases agree with TRBD2. CDR1 is MNHEY, CDR2 SMNVEV, per germline (reference sequence). The length of the CDR3 is 15 residues. Unmatched junction bases numbered 11, after V lost 6 bases and J lost 5 bases. The CDR3 DNA reads TGTGCCAGCAGCCCCTCGGGGGGGTTATTGGAGACCCAGTACTTC. Translating gives CASSPSGGLLETQYF.

The chain employs TRBV19 and TRBJ2-1; TRBD1 matches at 10 bases. Germline CDR1 and CDR2: LNHDA and SQIVND (reference sequence). The CDR3 consists of 15 residues. V dropped 7 bases and J dropped 5; count of bases not matched to a gene: 8. CDR3 DNA sequence: TGTGCCAGTACCCCCGGGACAGGGGCAAACAATGAGCAGTTCTTC. Residues: CASTPGTGANNEQFF.